This T cell receptor beta chain was recorded in a study of response to subunit inactivated influenza vaccine (dated by TCRdb to the late 2010s). In terms of the full investigation: To follow how T cells responded to a trivalent subunit inactivated influenza vaccine, the researchers relied on deep quantitative profiling of the T cell receptor repertoire. The investigation overall reported the following: The authors suggested that each seasonal influenza vaccination may recruit only a limited number of new T cells.

Reading the germline V gene gives CDR1 MNHEY and CDR2 SVGEGT. The cysteine opens and the phenylalanine closes a CDR3 of 13 amino acids. The entry retains the CDR3 DNA only, 39 bases that are in frame from base 1. Note on this clonotype: Its antigen remains unidentified. A much larger clonotype is one base distant, so this may be a read error.

Receptor amplification or capture employed RT-PCR. The data were produced on an Illumina HiSeq 2500. TCRdb redid the processing of the public reads, applying fastp at Q25 and MiXCR, and retained in-frame beta chains. When rows share a CDR3 protein, they turn into one entry using the most common DNA and genes. Within this sample are 300,000 to 350,000 distinct CDR3 sequences, with 21% of them counted one time only. The top ten hold roughly 10% of the sample. The V and J segments used are TRBV6-2 or TRBV6-3 and TRBJ1-5, with the D gene not confidently named. The sample here was PBMCs from blood, taken 21 months after vaccination. The receptor was isolated from a man between 50 and 75 years old who received an inactivated influenza vaccine. Donor details come from another sample of the same person, matched by shared clones. The DNA reads TGTGCCAGCACCGACCGGGGTTACCAGCACCAGCATTTT. This yields the protein CASTDRGYQHQHF.